One sample yielded the 12 T cell receptor beta chains listed below, sequenced in a study of blood T cell repertoires in COVID-19 (TCRdb year 2020). Libraries were prepared through the immunoSEQ multiplex PCR assay. In its TCRdb copy, this immuneACCESS table keeps in-frame sequences only and misses some clones. Where compared with another copy, unresolved V genes explain less than half of these, and the others have no known cause. Present in this sample are roughly 230,000 clones, more than 65% of which were seen just once. Together, the top ten hold 3.4% of the sample. Sequencing was carried out using PBMCs or T cells enriched from blood (not recorded which). The receptor source for this set is a man aged 50 to 60 who had recovered from COVID-19.

The sample holds one count of this clone. The chain joins TRBV3-1 (or the pseudogene TRBV3-2) to TRBJ1-2, with D perhaps TRBD1 (5 bases). Trimming removed 1 base from V and 1 base from J, with 16 bases in between. Germline V CDR1 and CDR2: LGHDT, YNNKEL (reference sequence). There are 17 residues in the CDR3. This CDR3 is CASSQAPGRAHNYGYTF. The CDR3 nucleotides read TGTGCCAGCAGCCAAGCTCCAGGGAGGGCCCATAACTATGGCTACACCTTC.

This chain connects TRBV18 to TRBJ2-7; 9 bases align to TRBD2. Germline assignment: CDR1 KGHSH and CDR2 LQKENI. After removal of 0 bases from V and 4 bases from J, the junction contained 7 bases not matched to a gene. The CDR3 is made up of 16 amino acids. The CDR3 spells CASSPPTRGGSYEQYF. The CDR3 nucleotides read TGTGCCAGCTCACCACCGACGCGGGGGGGGTCTTACGAGCAGTACTTC. The whole variable domain, remainder taken from reference TRBV18 and TRBJ2-7, is NAGVMQNPRHLVRRRGQEARLRCSPMKGHSHVYWYRQLPEEGLKFMVYLQKENIIDESGMPKERFSAEFPKEGPSILRIQQVVRGDSAAYFCASSPPTRGGSYEQYFGPGTRLTVT.

The rearrangement joins TRBV4-2 to TRBJ2-1; maybe TRBD2 (5 bases). Germline V gives CDR1 LGHNA, CDR2 YNFKEQ. There are 16 residues in the CDR3. Between the trimmed V and J ends, which lost 0 bases and 2 bases, there was a span of 11 bases. The CDR3 region has the DNA TGTGCCAGCAGCCAAGAGCTCCAGCGGCCCTACAATGAGCAGTTCTTC. Its protein product is CASSQELQRPYNEQFF.

This chain links TRBV4-3 with TRBJ2-3; 11 bases are a match to TRBD2. Unmatched junction bases numbered 3, after V lost 1 base and J lost 0 bases. Germline loops: CDR1 LGHNA, CDR2 YSLEER. This CDR3 spans 17 amino acids. The CDR3 is CASSQASGGFSTDTQYF. The CDR3 DNA follows: TGCGCCAGCAGCCAAGCTAGCGGGGGGTTTAGCACAGATACGCAGTATTTT.

The chain links TRBV11-3 to TRBJ1-1; D remains ambiguous. Germline CDR1 and CDR2: SGHNT and YENEEA. The V gene lost 5 bases and the J gene lost 1 base, with 11 bases spanning the gap. The CDR3 is made up of 14 amino acids. CDR3 loop: CASSPAAPNTEAFF. The CDR3 coding sequence is TGTGCCAGCAGCCCCGCGGCCCCGAACACTGAAGCTTTCTTT. The variable domain in full, completed from reference TRBV11-3 and TRBJ1-1, reads EAGVVQSPRYKIIEKKQPVAFWCNPISGHNTLYWYLQNLGQGPELLIRYENEEAVDDSQLPKDRFSAERLKGVDSTLKIQPAELGDSAVYLCASSPAAPNTEAFFGQGTRLTVV.

The chain combines TRBV5-1 with TRBJ2-2; 9 bases line up with TRBD2. The CDR3 sequence is 15 residues long. From germline, CDR1 is SGHRS and CDR2 YFSETQ. With V trimmed by 6 bases and J by 2 bases, 5 bases remained unmatched. In nucleotides, the CDR3 is TGCGCCAGCACCGGACTAGCGCCTAACACCGGGGAGCTGTTTTTT. It encodes CASTGLAPNTGELFF.

The chain recombines TRBV28 with TRBJ1-2; 7 bases agree with TRBD1. The ends lost 6 bases at V and 7 bases at J; junction bases unmatched: 8. The CDR3 sequence is 13 residues long. The V gene's germline CDR1 is MDHEN and CDR2 SYDVKM. The CDR3 bases are TGTGCCAGCAGCCTAGACAGGGTACGTGGCTACACCTTC. Its translation: CASSLDRVRGYTF.

The chain employs TRBV12-5 and TRBJ1-2; D perhaps matches TRBD1 (6 bases). Trimming cost V 5 bases and J 5 bases, with 15 bases left between them. Germline V CDR1 and CDR2: LGHNT, FRNRAP. This CDR3 is 14 amino acids long. The CDR3 sequence is CASGPPDRMYGYTF. The CDR3 region has the DNA TGTGCTAGTGGTCCCCCAGACAGGATGTATGGCTACACCTTC.

This clone has only a few counts. This rearrangement joins TRBV14 to TRBJ2-1, with a possible D match to TRBD2 (6 bases). Germline V gene data show CDR1 as SGHDN and CDR2 as FVKESK. There are 15 residues in the CDR3. V lost 6 bases, J lost 1 base, and 13 bases lay in between. This CDR3 is CASRSTGESYNEQFF. DNA of the CDR3: TGTGCCAGCAGGAGTACGGGGGAATCCTACAATGAGCAGTTCTTC.

The rearrangement uses TRBV6-5 and TRBJ2-2; 13 bases map to TRBD2. V lost 7 bases to trimming and J lost 7 bases; unmatched junction nucleotides: 6. This CDR3 has 15 amino acids. CDR1 MNHEY and CDR2 SVGAGI come from the germline V gene. CDR3: CASTGLAGAIGELFF. CDR3 DNA: TGTGCCAGCACAGGACTAGCGGGGGCGATCGGGGAGCTGTTTTTT.

The chain links TRBV7-2 to TRBJ1-5, with a possible D match to TRBD1 (6 bases). The V gene lost 5 bases and the J gene lost 0 bases, with 14 bases spanning the gap. The CDR3 runs to 16 residues. Germline V CDR1 and CDR2: SGHTA, FQGNSA. The CDR3, as DNA: TGTGCCAGCAGCCAAGGGGGTGCAGGTAGCAATCAGCCCCAGCATTTT. Protein product: CASSQGGAGSNQPQHF.

The chain couples TRBV4-1 to TRBJ2-1; 13 bases are a match to TRBD2. J gave up 7 bases and V 8 bases, and 8 bases lay outside the gene matches. This CDR3 region has 15 residues. The germline CDR1 and CDR2 sequences are MGHRA and YSYEKL. CDR3 in amino acids: CASQALAGGYNEQFF. Written as DNA, the CDR3 is TGCGCCAGCCAAGCACTAGCGGGGGGGTATAATGAGCAGTTCTTC.